The entry below gives a single TCR beta chain sequence along with its context. This clonotype was seen a handful of times. Its antigen is unknown. No much larger clone is present one base from it, and per-base qualities are unavailable. The library was generated by 5' RACE. Sequencing was performed on a NextSeq 500. The TCR library protocol attached unique molecular identifiers to individual cDNA molecules to correct for sequencing error and PCR bias. Sequencing covered both TCR alpha and beta chains, and within each sample the abundances of alpha and beta sequences were tightly co-correlated. The study's processing was this. Decombinator V4 was used to annotate the V gene, J gene and CDR3 of the TCR sequences. TCRs were defined as expanded if a significant change between any two time points was detected under a Poisson model with p below 0.0001. TCR abundances were normalised to the total number of TCRs sequenced per sample and expressed as counts per million. TRAV1-2 paired with TRAJ12, TRAJ20 or TRAJ33 defined MAIT TCRs, while TRAV10 paired with TRAJ18 defined iNKT TCRs. VDJdb, accessed on 1 November 2021, was searched for TCRs annotated for CMV, EBV and SARS-CoV-2, and TCRs annotated for more than one antigen were excluded. TCRdb reanalyzed the raw reads on its own, using fastp at Q25 for trimming and MiXCR for clone calling, and kept in-frame beta chains. Merged by CDR3 protein, the rows form single entries marked with the most common genes and DNA. The V and J calls were not made by the authors but by TCRdb's processing. This sample has 50,000 to 60,000 distinct CDR3 sequences in its table, and roughly 6.8% of those were observed once. Around 3.9% of the sample belongs to the ten largest clones.

This specimen belongs to a study of early T cells in non-severe SARS-CoV-2 infection listed by TCRdb under 2021. Regarding the research as a whole: Bulk RNA from unsorted whole blood was used for TCR sequencing, so alpha and beta chains could not be paired. Study-wide conclusions, independent of this receptor: Matching against VDJdb was skewed toward anti-spike CD8 responses, likely underestimated virus-specific expansions, and missed private and CD4 specificities.

The CDR3 starts with the cysteine, ends with the phenylalanine, and has 14 residues. Only the CDR3 portion is preserved as DNA: 42 bases, with reading frame beginning at the first base. CDR1 SEHNR and CDR2 FQNEAQ were looked up in the germline V gene (reference sequence). V ends up 6 bases short and J 16 bases short, with an unmatched junction base count of 17. A case-control design nested within a healthcare worker cohort in London, UK, was used, with weekly nasopharyngeal swab PCR tests and blood sampling performed. Between 23 and 31 March 2020, the week of the UK lockdown, healthcare workers were enrolled and then followed up weekly for as long as 16 weeks.

The chain is made from TRBV7-9 and TRBJ1-3; 8 middle bases align to TRBD1. The TCR sequence derives from an adult who was a healthcare worker with PCR-confirmed SARS-CoV-2 infection or an uninfected control (not recorded which). The specimen was whole blood. The CDR3 loop reads CASRSGQGRTAVYF. The sequenced DNA: TGTGCCAGCAGGAGTGGACAGGGAAGGACTGCTGTCTATTTT.